One T cell receptor beta chain is described in this entry. Antigen: not known. Per the germline V gene, CDR1 is DFQATT and CDR2 is SNEGSKA (reference sequence). CDR3 length equals 12 residues. The CDR3 regions of TCR beta were amplified from RNA transcripts. TCR CDR3 regions were first amplified by RT-PCR with HTBI primers. MiXCR, applied by TCRdb to the multiplex PCR reads, yields one record per CDR3 protein. Of about 600,000 distinct CDR3 sequences in the sample, roughly 15% were seen once. Any patient presenting with uncontrolled infection, other autoimmune disease, pregnancy or lactation was left out. The data stem from a study of T cells in Graves' hyperthyroidism and ophthalmopathy. Background on the study: Peripheral blood draws took place at initial diagnosis, ahead of any treatment.

Study-level results: Before onset, by a median of 6.5 months, the model predicted ophthalmopathy. In the blood, most expanded thyroid clonotypes above 0.001 appeared as well.

J is TRBJ2-1 and V is TRBV20-1, with TRBD2 matching over 9 bases. Specimen: blood. The receptor comes from a woman in her 50s with Graves' ophthalmopathy. The CDR3, as DNA: TGCACCGTCGCGGGAGGGCCGGGTGAGCAGTTCTTC. This translates into CTVAGGPGEQFF.